These 22 T cell receptor beta chains came from one sample sequenced in a study of T cells after yellow fever vaccination. TCRdb re-derived calls from the 5' RACE reads in MiXCR, one entry per CDR3 protein. This table holds about 240,000 distinct CDR3 sequences, 6% to 7.5% found once. This material consisted of CD4+ T cells sorted from PBMCs, taken 15 days after the yellow fever booster vaccination. These receptors all come from a man aged 30 to 39 who received the YFV17D yellow fever vaccine.

This rearrangement joins TRBV18 to TRBJ1-6; D remains unclear. The V end lost 3 bases, the J end lost 10 bases, and 10 bases lay between the germline ends. Looked up from germline, CDR1 is KGHSH and CDR2 is LQKENI. The CDR3 spans 13 residues. The CDR3 here is CASSPGVDSPLHF. The CDR3 region has the DNA TGTGCCAGCTCACCCGGGGTGGACTCACCCCTCCACTTT.

This clonotype occurred many times. The chain uses TRBV7-6 and TRBJ2-2; 10 bases line up with TRBD2. V lost 3 bases, J lost 6 bases, and 1 base stayed unmatched. Germline CDR1 and CDR2: SGHVS and FNYEAQ. This CDR3 contains 14 residues. The CDR3 region is CASSFSGRSGELFF. As DNA, the CDR3 is TGTGCCAGCAGCTTTAGCGGGAGGTCCGGGGAGCTGTTTTTT.

V gene TRBV20-1 combines with J gene TRBJ2-3; 11 positions match TRBD2. This CDR3 has 16 amino acids. Trimming at V came to 6 bases and at J to 2 bases, leaving 10 bases not matched to a gene. Germline V gives CDR1 DFQATT, CDR2 SNEGSKA (reference sequence). DNA of the CDR3: TGCAGTGCCCTAAGCTCTAGCGGGAGGACCACAGATACGCAGTATTTT. This gives the protein CSALSSSGRTTDTQYF.

This clonotype was observed many times. V gene TRBV14 combines with J gene TRBJ2-2; D possibly corresponds to TRBD1 (6 bases). CDR1 is SGHDN and CDR2 is FVKESK in the germline V gene. The CDR3 sequence is 16 residues long. The V end was cut by 4 bases, the J end by 0 bases, with 12 bases between. CDR3 amino acids: CASSRFGTTNTGELFF. For the CDR3, the DNA is TGTGCCAGCAGCCGATTCGGGACAACGAACACCGGGGAGCTGTTTTTT.

This rearrangement joins TRBV29-1 to TRBJ2-1, with TRBD2 matching 10 bases. The CDR3 has 17 amino acids. Germline V gives CDR1 SQVTM, CDR2 ANQGSEA. The chain's CDR3 is CSSGTSVRQGSYNEQFF. As DNA, the CDR3 is TGCAGTTCCGGGACTAGCGTCCGCCAGGGGTCCTACAATGAGCAGTTCTTC.

This clonotype was observed a few times. This chain links TRBV6-5 with TRBJ2-7, with 10 bases that match TRBD1. CDR3 size: 15 residues. After removal of 2 bases from V and 2 bases from J, the junction contained 3 bases not matched to a gene. Germline V gene data show CDR1 as MNHEY and CDR2 as SVGAGI. The CDR3 protein is CASSYRDRGAYEQYF. In DNA form, the CDR3 reads TGTGCCAGCAGTTACCGGGACAGGGGCGCCTACGAGCAGTACTTC.

J is TRBJ1-5 and V is TRBV30; 9 bases line up with TRBD1. The V segment lost 2 bases and the J segment 4 bases; nucleotides outside the gene matches: 9. This CDR3 has 16 residues. CDR1 and CDR2 from the germline V gene are GTSNPN and SVGIG (reference sequence). Written as DNA, the CDR3 is TGTGCCTGGAGTAATCCCGGGACAGGGATTAATCAGCCCCAGCATTTT. Translating it yields CAWSNPGTGINQPQHF.

The V and J genes are TRBV18 and TRBJ2-7; 7 bases align to TRBD1. V shed 3 bases and J 0 bases; nucleotides not matched to a gene: 2. Germline loops: CDR1 KGHSH, CDR2 LQKENI. The CDR3 is made up of 14 amino acids. DNA for the CDR3: TGTGCCAGCTCACCGGGGACAGTCTCCTACGAGCAGTACTTC. The encoded protein is CASSPGTVSYEQYF.

This clonotype was seen a few times. The rearrangement uses TRBV20-1 and TRBJ1-5; D call uncertain. CDR3 size: 12 residues. Looked up from germline, CDR1 is DFQATT and CDR2 is SNEGSKA (reference sequence). Trimming removed 4 bases at V and 3 bases at J, with 7 bases between. CDR3 in DNA: TGCAGTGCTACAGACAACAATCAGCCCCAGCATTTT. Protein: CSATDNNQPQHF.

This clonotype was seen a handful of times. The V call is TRBV6-2 or TRBV6-3, the J call TRBJ2-5, with TRBD2 matching 12 bases. The V and J ends lost 6 bases and 5 bases, in that order; junction bases with no gene match: 4. From germline, CDR1 is MNHEY and CDR2 SVGEGT. CDR3 size: 14 residues. The CDR3 protein is CASRTSGSVETQYF. CDR3 DNA: TGTGCCAGCAGGACTAGCGGGAGTGTTGAGACCCAGTACTTC.

This clonotype was observed many times. The chain uses TRBV5-1 and TRBJ1-2; a possible D gene is TRBD1 (5 bases). Germline values: CDR1 SGHRS, CDR2 YFSETQ. The CDR3 sequence is 12 residues long. V dropped 2 bases and J dropped 7 bases, with 9 bases sitting between them. In DNA, the CDR3 is TGCGCCAGCAGCTTTACGGGGGGTGGCTACACCTTC. Protein product: CASSFTGGGYTF.

This clonotype was seen many times. The V gene is TRBV10-3, the J gene TRBJ2-1; 13 bases align to TRBD2. The CDR3 extends over 14 amino acids. Unmatched junction bases numbered 3, after V lost 6 bases and J lost 7 bases. Germline CDR1 and CDR2: ENHRY and SYGVKD. The CDR3 sequence is CAIRGLAGINEQFF. In DNA, the CDR3 is TGTGCCATCAGGGGACTAGCGGGGATTAATGAGCAGTTCTTC.

The chain is built from TRBV27 and TRBJ2-6; D unclear. The CDR3 is 16 residues long. V gave up 6 bases and J gave up 0 bases, with 12 bases separating them. Germline CDR1 is MNHEY and CDR2 is SMNVEV (reference sequence). For the CDR3, the DNA is TGTGCCAGCAGGCTGGAACAGAGCTCTGGGGCCAACGTCCTGACTTTC. Translated, it gives CASRLEQSSGANVLTF. Complete variable domain (other parts from reference TRBV27 and TRBJ2-6): EAQVTQNPRYLITVTGKKLTVTCSQNMNHEYMSWYRQDPGLGLRQIYYSMNVEVTDKGDVPEGYKVSRKEKRNFPLILESPSPNQTSLYFCASRLEQSSGANVLTFGAGSRLTVL.

This clonotype came up a few times. This sequence joins TRBV29-1 and TRBJ2-6, with a tentative D call TRBD2 (5 bases). Germline assignment: CDR1 SQVTM and CDR2 ANQGSEA. The CDR3 runs to 15 residues. V was clipped by 4 bases and J by 0 bases, with 10 bases between them. The CDR3 here is CSVAAGISGANVLTF. CDR3 sequence (DNA): TGCAGCGTTGCGGCGGGCATCTCTGGGGCCAACGTCCTGACTTTC.

This clonotype has only a few counts. The chain carries TRBV20-1 and TRBJ1-5; no reliable D call. Germline values: CDR1 DFQATT, CDR2 SNEGSKA (reference sequence). V shed 0 bases and J shed 16 bases, with 13 bases lying between them. This CDR3 is 11 amino acids long. The CDR3 spells CSARDPPKTHF. Here the CDR3 DNA reads TGCAGTGCTAGAGATCCCCCAAAGACCCATTTT.

This clonotype was picked up a small number of times. Here the CDR3 reads CSVETSAGANAYGYTF. In DNA form, the CDR3 reads TGCAGCGTTGAAACCTCCGCCGGGGCGAACGCCTATGGCTACACCTTC. The chain recombines TRBV29-1 with TRBJ1-2, with a possible D match to TRBD1 (5 bases). The CDR3 runs 16 residues. Trimming removed 2 bases from V and 4 bases from J, with 20 bases in between. Germline CDR1 is SQVTM and CDR2 is ANQGSEA.

This clonotype was recorded many times. The gene calls are TRBV28 and TRBJ2-7; no definite D call. The CDR3 runs 13 residues. V lost 3 bases, J lost 2 bases, and 8 bases lay in between. The germline V gene encodes CDR1 MDHEN and CDR2 SYDVKM. The CDR3 coding sequence is TGTGCCAGCAGTTTGTCGCACGCCTACGAGCAGTACTTC. This codes for CASSLSHAYEQYF.

This clonotype has a handful of counts. The rearrangement uses TRBV7-2 and TRBJ2-3, with D perhaps matching TRBD1 or TRBD2 (6 bases each). Germline V gives CDR1 SGHTA, CDR2 FQGNSA. The CDR3 loop spans 15 amino acids. The V gene lost 1 base and the J gene lost 2 bases, with 10 bases spanning the gap. The CDR3 DNA follows: TGTGCCAGCAGCTTAGTGGGGGGCAACACAGATACGCAGTATTTT. It translates to CASSLVGGNTDTQYF.

This clonotype came up a few times. This rearrangement joins TRBV5-5 to TRBJ2-5; 11 bases map to TRBD1. The V gene's germline CDR1 is SGHKS and CDR2 YYEKEE (reference sequence). The CDR3 is 16 amino acids. With V trimmed by 4 bases and J by 1 base, 6 bases remained unmatched. The CDR3 DNA is TGTGCCAGCAGCACCGGACAGGGGGCTCTCCAAGAGACCCAGTACTTC. Translated: CASSTGQGALQETQYF.

This clonotype occurred a few times. V gene TRBV5-1 combines with J gene TRBJ2-7, with D possibly TRBD2 on 6 matching bases. Germline V CDR1 and CDR2: SGHRS, YFSETQ. The CDR3 loop spans 14 amino acids. The V and J ends lost 0 bases and 4 bases respectively, with 11 bases between them. The CDR3 DNA reads TGCGCCAGCAGCTTGGGCGGGATACAATACGAGCAGTACTTC. Translated, it gives CASSLGGIQYEQYF. The full variable domain, its missing parts supplied by reference TRBV5-1 and TRBJ2-7, is KAGVTQTPRYLIKTRGQQVTLSCSPISGHRSVSWYQQTPGQGLQFLFEYFSETQRNKGNFPGRFSGRQFSNSRSEMNVSTLELGDSALYLCASSLGGIQYEQYFGPGTRLTVT.

This chain links TRBV6-5 with TRBJ1-1; TRBD1 matches 8 bases. The CDR3 covers 16 residues. Germline CDR1 is MNHEY and CDR2 is SVGAGI. V trimming: 0 bases; J trimming: 4 bases; junction bases outside the gene matches: 7. The CDR3 DNA reads as TGTGCCAGCAGTTACTCGATTCTTACAGGGGGCACTGAAGCTTTCTTT. It specifies CASSYSILTGGTEAFF.

On this clonotype itself: A much larger clonotype is one base distant, so this may be a read error. This chain uses TRBV6-1 with TRBJ2-3; TRBD2 aligns across 10 bases. Looked up from germline, CDR1 is MNHNS and CDR2 is SASEGT. The CDR3 totals 15 residues. CDR3 coding DNA: TGTGCCAGCAGGGCACTAGCGGGACGCACAGATATGCAGTATTTT. This encodes CASRALAGRTDMQYF.